These 26 T cell receptor beta chains originate from one sample sequenced in a study of sequential checkpoint blockade in melanoma. Some clones are missing from TCRdb's copy, which holds only in-frame ones; the method was immunoSEQ multiplex PCR. Here the sample spans around 400 clones, roughly 25% being singletons. Treatment specified: randomized to nivolumab then ipilimumab (arm A) or the reverse (arm B). The specimen comprised tumor tissue (inferred from file names), sampled from a patient given nivolumab and ipilimumab in sequence. The source is a human donor with melanoma.

This clone turned up a few times. The rearrangement links TRBV11-3 to TRBJ2-7, with D possibly matching TRBD2 (7 bases). V was cut by 6 bases and J by 0 bases, with 21 bases left in between. The CDR3 contains 17 residues. In germline, CDR1 is SGHNT, CDR2 YENEEA. This chain's CDR3 is CASSPMGGRATSYEQYF. Written as DNA, the CDR3 is TGTGCCAGCAGTCCGATGGGGGGGCGCGCGACCTCCTACGAGCAGTACTTC.

The J gene is TRBJ1-1, the V gene TRBV5-1; D is undetermined. The V and J ends lost 0 bases and 4 bases respectively, with 10 bases between them. In germline, CDR1 is SGHRS, CDR2 YFSETQ. The CDR3 spans 14 residues. The CDR3 DNA sequence: TGCGCCAGCAGCTTGGACACTGCCTCCACTGAAGCTTTCTTT. Its translation: CASSLDTASTEAFF.

This clone was counted between two and nine times. J is TRBJ1-2 and V is TRBV11-3, with 7 nucleotides matching TRBD1. The germline V gene has CDR1 SGHNT and CDR2 YENEEA. This CDR3 is built from 15 residues. Germline trimming cut 5 bases from V and 4 bases from J; bases unmatched to any gene: 10. CDR3 sequence reads: CASSLSGQAVYGYTF. The CDR3, as DNA: TGTGCCAGCAGCCTCTCTGGACAGGCCGTCTATGGCTACACCTTC. Full variable domain (missing parts from reference TRBV11-3 and TRBJ1-2): EAGVVQSPRYKIIEKKQPVAFWCNPISGHNTLYWYLQNLGQGPELLIRYENEEAVDDSQLPKDRFSAERLKGVDSTLKIQPAELGDSAVYLCASSLSGQAVYGYTFGSGTRLTVV.

This clone has more than one count but fewer than ten. This chain connects TRBV9 to TRBJ2-5, with D tentatively TRBD2 (7 bases). Trimming removed 0 bases from V and 3 bases from J, with 21 bases in between. Germline V gives CDR1 SGDLS, CDR2 YYNGEE. CDR3 length equals 18 residues. CDR3 protein: CASSVGMRGGNSKETQYF. The CDR3 DNA is TGTGCCAGCAGCGTAGGAATGAGGGGGGGAAACTCCAAAGAGACCCAGTACTTC.

This clone is large by share. V gene TRBV11-3 combines with J gene TRBJ1-1; D might be TRBD1 (5 bases). The V gene lost 5 bases and the J gene lost 1 base, with 17 bases spanning the gap. Germline V lookup: CDR1 SGHNT, CDR2 YENEEA. The CDR3 contains 16 residues. In DNA, the CDR3 is TGTGCCAGCAGCCAAATACCGGGACGCACGAACACTGAAGCTTTCTTT. The encoded protein is CASSQIPGRTNTEAFF.

This chain links TRBV18 with TRBJ1-3; unclear D gene. Trimming cost V 4 bases and J 3 bases, with 4 bases left between them. The CDR3 is made up of 12 amino acids. CDR1 and CDR2 from the germline V gene are KGHSH and LQKENI. CDR3 protein: CASSRDGNTIYF. The CDR3 bases are TGTGCCAGCTCACGGGATGGAAACACCATATATTTT.

This clone was seen only a few times. V usage is TRBV18 and J usage is TRBJ2-2; 7 nucleotides agree with TRBD1. In germline, CDR1 is KGHSH, CDR2 LQKENI. Trimming removed 3 bases from V and 7 bases from J; junction bases left unmatched: 8. The CDR3 extends over 15 amino acids. CDR3 DNA sequence: TGTGCCAGCTCACCGGTTGACAGGGCTGGCGGGGAGCTGTTTTTT. This translates into CASSPVDRAGGELFF.

The CDR3 DNA reads TGTGCCAGCAGCCAAGCCTTGACAGGGGGCGCCGTCAATGAGCAGTTCTTC. Its protein product is CASSQALTGGAVNEQFF. The J gene is TRBJ2-1, the V gene TRBV11-3; 10 positions agree with TRBD1. Trimming at V came to 5 bases and at J to 6 bases, leaving 13 bases not matched to a gene. Germline V gives CDR1 SGHNT, CDR2 YENEEA. This CDR3 comprises 17 residues.

By share of the sample, this clone is large (0.1 to 1%). The J gene is TRBJ1-4, the V gene TRBV11-3; possibly TRBD1 for D (5 bases). Between the trimmed V and J ends, which lost 3 bases and 7 bases, there was a span of 15 bases. The germline V gene encodes CDR1 SGHNT and CDR2 YENEEA. CDR3 length: 15 residues. CDR3 DNA sequence: TGTGCCAGCAGCTTGGGGGAGGCGGGTCCTGAAAAACTGTTTTTT. Translated: CASSLGEAGPEKLFF.

The J gene is TRBJ2-1, the V gene TRBV19; 7 bases fit TRBD2. The length of the CDR3 is 15 residues. The germline CDR1 and CDR2 sequences are LNHDA and SQIVND (reference sequence). V lost 0 bases, J lost 1 base, and 0 bases stayed unmatched. This CDR3 reads CASSIELASYNEQFF. CDR3 DNA: TGTGCCAGTAGTATAGAACTAGCGTCCTACAATGAGCAGTTCTTC.

In its sample, this clone ranks as medium-sized (0.01 to 0.1%). This chain joins TRBV11-3 and TRBJ2-2, with 9 bases matching TRBD1. CDR1 is SGHNT and CDR2 is YENEEA in the germline V gene. The ends lost 2 bases at V and 10 bases at J; junction bases unmatched: 5. This CDR3 spans 14 amino acids. CDR3 protein: CASSLITGGAELFF. The CDR3, as DNA: TGTGCCAGCAGCTTAATAACAGGGGGCGCGGAGCTGTTTTTT.

The rearrangement uses TRBV6-8 and TRBJ2-6; 8 nucleotides align to TRBD1. V lost 6 bases to trimming and J lost 0 bases; unmatched junction nucleotides: 7. This CDR3 comprises 17 residues. In germline, CDR1 is MNHGY, CDR2 SAAAGT. This CDR3 reads CASRTGTGVSGANVLTF. CDR3 sequence (DNA): TGTGCCAGCAGAACCGGGACAGGTGTCTCTGGGGCCAACGTCCTGACTTTC.

This chain connects TRBV19 to TRBJ2-2; D might be TRBD2 (6 bases). The germline gives CDR1 LNHDA, CDR2 SQIVND (reference sequence). Trimming took off 6 bases at V and 4 bases at J, with 18 bases between the two ends. This CDR3 is built from 16 residues. The CDR3, as DNA: TGTGCCAGTAGGCGCGGGGAGGCCGCGGGCACCGGGGAGCTGTTTTTT. Protein product: CASRRGEAAGTGELFF.

The chain uses TRBV14 and TRBJ1-1; 10 positions match TRBD1. There are 17 residues in the CDR3. Germline V lookup: CDR1 SGHDN, CDR2 FVKESK. The J segment lost 1 base and the V segment lost 4 bases, leaving 9 bases of the junction unmatched. The CDR3 sequence: CASSRRDRGGWNTEAFF. The CDR3 DNA is TGTGCCAGCAGCCGCCGGGACAGGGGAGGGTGGAACACTGAAGCTTTCTTT.

This clone is labeled large. The chain recombines TRBV11-3 with TRBJ2-1; no reliable D call. V lost 2 bases, J lost 9 bases, and 17 bases lay in between. The germline V gene has CDR1 SGHNT and CDR2 YENEEA. The CDR3 consists of 15 residues. The CDR3 reads CASSLREDRMSEQFF. CDR3 DNA: TGTGCCAGCAGCTTAAGGGAAGATCGTATGAGTGAGCAGTTCTTC. Drawing the rest from reference TRBV11-3 and TRBJ2-1, the complete variable domain is EAGVVQSPRYKIIEKKQPVAFWCNPISGHNTLYWYLQNLGQGPELLIRYENEEAVDDSQLPKDRFSAERLKGVDSTLKIQPAELGDSAVYLCASSLREDRMSEQFFGPGTRLTVL.

By share, this clone ranks as medium-sized. V is TRBV9 and J is TRBJ2-1, with 8 bases fitting TRBD2. Germline values: CDR1 SGDLS, CDR2 YYNGEE. The CDR3 sequence is 14 residues long. The V and J ends lost 0 bases and 8 bases, in that order; junction bases with no gene match: 4. CDR3 region: CASSVGGGIDEQFF. In DNA, the CDR3 is TGTGCCAGCAGCGTAGGCGGGGGGATCGATGAGCAGTTCTTC.

This chain links TRBV4-1 with TRBJ2-7, with 9 bases fitting TRBD1. Unmatched junction bases numbered 10, after V lost 3 bases and J lost 4 bases. CDR1 and CDR2 from the germline V gene are MGHRA and YSYEKL. The CDR3 has 16 amino acids. CDR3 sequence (DNA): TGCGCCAGCAGCCATATACACCGAGACAGGGGGTACGAGCAGTACTTC. This sequence encodes CASSHIHRDRGYEQYF.

As DNA, the CDR3 is TGTGCCAGCAGCCAAGACAGGGGCCTCGGAGCTTTCTTT. It yields the protein CASSQDRGLGAFF. The chain combines TRBV14 with TRBJ1-1; perhaps TRBD1 as D (6 bases). Germline loops: CDR1 SGHDN, CDR2 FVKESK. Trimming took off 0 bases at V and 10 bases at J, with 12 bases between the two ends. This CDR3 region has 13 residues.

V is TRBV29-1 and J is TRBJ2-7, with D tentatively TRBD1 or TRBD2 (5 bases each). The germline V gene encodes CDR1 SQVTM and CDR2 ANQGSEA. The length of the CDR3 is 14 residues. Trimming left V 1 base short and J 3 bases short, with 13 bases between. Here the CDR3 DNA reads TGCAGCGTTGAAGTTTCGGGGACCGACTACGAGCAGTACTTC. Translated: CSVEVSGTDYEQYF.

This clone is medium-sized (0.01 to 0.1%) in the sample. V usage is TRBV11-3 and J usage is TRBJ2-7; the D gene is possibly TRBD1 (5 bases). CDR3 length equals 14 residues. CDR1 is SGHNT, CDR2 YENEEA, per germline. V was pared by 6 bases and J by 4 bases, with 16 bases between. CDR3 amino acids: CASRTRRGYYEQYF. Here the CDR3 DNA reads TGTGCCAGCAGGACCCGAAGGGGCTATTACGAGCAGTACTTC.

This clone is termed medium-sized (0.01 to 0.1%). The chain combines TRBV11-3 with TRBJ2-1; weak D call: TRBD2 (6 bases). CDR1 and CDR2 from the germline V gene are SGHNT and YENEEA. V lost 4 bases to trimming and J lost 2 bases, with 12 bases between them. The CDR3 covers 15 residues. The CDR3 coding sequence is TGTGCCAGCAGCTATGGCGGGGCGGCCTACAATGAGCAGTTCTTC. Translated, it gives CASSYGGAAYNEQFF.

The rearrangement uses TRBV18 and TRBJ1-1, with TRBD1 matching 9 bases. The CDR3 sequence is 12 residues long. Looked up from germline, CDR1 is KGHSH and CDR2 is LQKENI. V trimming: 2 bases; J trimming: 10 bases; junction bases outside the gene matches: 2. The CDR3 loop is CASSPGDRAAFF. The DNA of the CDR3 is TGTGCCAGCTCACCAGGGGACAGGGCAGCTTTCTTT.

This clone was counted between two and nine times. CDR3 protein: CAWRAGAQQYF. CDR3 in DNA: TGTGCCTGGAGGGCAGGGGCCCAGCAGTACTTC. The V call is TRBV30, the J call TRBJ2-7; D is perhaps TRBD1 (6 bases). V lost 3 bases, J lost 8 bases, and 11 bases lay in between. Germline loops: CDR1 GTSNPN, CDR2 SVGIG (reference sequence). CDR3 length: 11 residues.

This clone is classed as medium-sized. This chain joins TRBV11-3 and TRBJ2-3; 9 bases agree with TRBD2. The CDR3 spans 15 residues. The V gene end was trimmed by 3 bases and the J gene end by 6 bases; junction bases not matched to a gene: 7. Germline-derived CDR1 and CDR2 are SGHNT and YENEEA. CDR3 loop: CASSLWRGGVDTQYF. The CDR3 nucleotides are TGTGCCAGCAGCTTGTGGCGGGGGGGTGTCGATACGCAGTATTTT.

The chain employs TRBV18 and TRBJ2-2; D not resolved. Germline V gene lookup returns CDR1 KGHSH and CDR2 LQKENI. The CDR3 is 13 amino acids. V lost 3 bases, J lost 6 bases, and 8 bases lay in between. CDR3 sequence (DNA): TGTGCCAGCTCACCGAGCCGCGCCGGGGAGCTGTTTTTT. This encodes CASSPSRAGELFF.

V usage is TRBV12-5 and J usage is TRBJ2-5; 9 bases map to TRBD1. From germline, CDR1 is LGHNT and CDR2 FRNRAP. CDR3 length equals 14 residues. The V and J ends lost 5 bases and 4 bases, in that order; junction bases with no gene match: 5. The CDR3 loop is CASGTQTGGETQYF. The CDR3 bases are TGTGCTAGTGGTACTCAGACAGGGGGAGAGACCCAGTACTTC.